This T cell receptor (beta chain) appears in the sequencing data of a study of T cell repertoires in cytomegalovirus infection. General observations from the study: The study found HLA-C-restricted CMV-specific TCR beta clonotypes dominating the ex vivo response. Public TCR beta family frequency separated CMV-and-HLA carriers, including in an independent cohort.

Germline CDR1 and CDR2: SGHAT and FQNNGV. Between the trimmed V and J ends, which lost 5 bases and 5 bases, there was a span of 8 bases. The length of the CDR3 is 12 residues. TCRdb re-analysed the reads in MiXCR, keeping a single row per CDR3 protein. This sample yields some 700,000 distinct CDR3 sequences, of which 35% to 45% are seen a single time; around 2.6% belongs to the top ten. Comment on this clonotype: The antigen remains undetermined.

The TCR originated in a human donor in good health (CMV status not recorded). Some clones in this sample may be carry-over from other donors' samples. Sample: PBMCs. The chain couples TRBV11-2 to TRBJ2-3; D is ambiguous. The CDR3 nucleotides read TGTGCCAGCAGCCCCTACCGAGATACGCAGTATTTT. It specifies CASSPYRDTQYF.